This T cell receptor (beta chain) was obtained from a study of siplizumab effects on memory and regulatory T cells. Germline values: CDR1 GTSNPN, CDR2 SVGIG (reference sequence). The ends were cut back, 0 bases at V and 1 base at J, with 15 bases in the middle. This CDR3 contains 16 residues. General observations from the study: On average, about 70% of mappable alloreactive CD4+ clones were Treg-derived under siplizumab, against 25% to 30% in controls. Both greater diversity than memory cells and a major contribution to the alloresponse seemed to characterize naive T cells.

Assays covered roughly 10^5 TCR templates per sample. Produced via immunoSEQ multiplex PCR; TCRdb's table is partial and in-frame only. The sample records about 100,000 clones, 92% being singletons. Turning to this clone: Its antigen is unknown.

The chain combines TRBV30 with TRBJ1-1, with D perhaps TRBD1 (6 bases). Sequencing was carried out using non-Treg CD4+ T cells sorted from blood. This TCR came from a human donor in good health. The CDR3, as DNA: TGTGCCTGGAGTGTACGGGCGGGGGCAGAGAACACTGAAGCTTTCTTT. This gives the protein CAWSVRAGAENTEAFF.